A single sample is the source of the 21 T cell receptor beta chains below, sequenced in a study of blood T cell repertoires in COVID-19. Generated by immunoSEQ multiplex PCR, the TCRdb table keeps only in-frame clones and is missing some. The table records some 300,000 clones, around 85% of them present only once. Sequenced sample: peripheral blood. The receptors stem from a woman between 50 and 59 years old with active or convalescent COVID-19.

This chain links TRBV10-3 with TRBJ2-7; 9 positions match TRBD2. Germline CDR1 reads ENHRY; CDR2 reads SYGVKD. The CDR3 runs 15 residues. V trimming: 6 bases; J trimming: 2 bases; junction bases outside the gene matches: 8. CDR3: CAISKTGTSTYEQYF. The CDR3 bases are TGTGCCATCAGCAAGACCGGGACTAGCACCTACGAGCAGTACTTC.

The V and J genes are TRBV19 and TRBJ2-5, with D possibly matching TRBD2 (5 bases). V lost 1 base to trimming and J lost 5 bases, with 11 bases between them. CDR3 length equals 14 residues. In germline, CDR1 is LNHDA, CDR2 SQIVND (reference sequence). The chain's CDR3 is CASSIASGGETQYF. As DNA, the CDR3 is TGTGCCAGTAGTATAGCGAGCGGTGGGGAGACCCAGTACTTC.

The gene calls are TRBV7-9 and TRBJ1-6; D is ambiguous. CDR1 is SEHNR, CDR2 FQNEAQ, per germline (reference sequence). This CDR3 comprises 15 residues. The V and J ends lost 1 base and 0 bases respectively, with 4 bases between them. CDR3: CASSLGSSYNSPLHF. Here the CDR3 DNA reads TGTGCCAGCAGCTTAGGTAGCTCCTATAATTCACCCCTCCACTTT.

This clone came up a few times. This chain links TRBV21-1 with TRBJ2-3; TRBD2, as called in the table, went unchecked against the DNA. TRBV21-1 is tagged as a pseudogene. The CDR3 spans 20 residues. Here the CDR3 reads CASKIEGTSGRAELSDTQYF. DNA of the CDR3: TGTGCCAGCAAGATAGAGGGAACTAGCGGGAGGGCCGAGTTGTCAGATACGCAGTATTTT.

CDR3 region: CASSVATGTVGYTF. Here the CDR3 DNA reads TGTGCCAGCAGCGTAGCTACCGGGACAGTAGGCTACACCTTC. The V and J genes are TRBV9 and TRBJ1-2; 7 bases map to TRBD1. J was trimmed by 8 bases and V by 0 bases; bases with no gene match: 7. The CDR3 length is 14 residues. The germline V gene encodes CDR1 SGDLS and CDR2 YYNGEE.

This clone has a single count. The CDR3 nucleotides are TGCAGCCTCCGAAAGGAGGGGATGAACACTGAAGCTTTCTTT. Translation gives CSLRKEGMNTEAFF. The J gene is TRBJ1-1, the V gene TRBV29-1; TRBD1 might be the D (5 bases). Between the trimmed V and J ends, which lost 8 bases and 0 bases, there was a span of 16 bases. The V gene's germline CDR1 is SQVTM and CDR2 ANQGSEA. The CDR3 loop spans 14 amino acids.

The CDR3 DNA sequence: TGTGCCAGCAGTTTATACGGGACTAGCGGTTTTAGCTCCTACAATGAGCAGTTCTTC. Translation gives CASSLYGTSGFSSYNEQFF. The rearrangement uses TRBV27 and TRBJ2-1; 11 bases match TRBD2. Germline V CDR1 and CDR2: MNHEY, SMNVEV (reference sequence). The V and J ends lost 1 base and 0 bases, in that order; junction bases with no gene match: 8. The CDR3 totals 19 residues.

V is TRBV6-5 and J is TRBJ1-2, with D uncertain. This CDR3 spans 13 amino acids. CDR1 MNHEY and CDR2 SVGAGI come from the germline V gene. The germline V and J ends were trimmed by 8 bases and 4 bases, with 14 bases remaining between them. This CDR3 reads CASRDLGSYGYTF. Here the CDR3 DNA reads TGTGCCAGCCGAGATCTAGGGAGCTATGGCTACACCTTC.

This chain uses TRBV5-1 with TRBJ1-4; 10 nucleotides match TRBD1. From germline, CDR1 is SGHRS and CDR2 YFSETQ. The J segment lost 8 bases and the V segment lost 5 bases, leaving 15 bases of the junction unmatched. The CDR3 extends over 17 amino acids. CDR3 region: CASSPGQGLLGYEKLFF. In DNA, the CDR3 is TGCGCCAGCAGTCCGGGACAGGGGCTTTTGGGGTACGAAAAACTGTTTTTT.

This clone came up a few times. This rearrangement joins TRBV5-1 to TRBJ1-3; possibly TRBD1 for D (5 bases). V shed 4 bases and J shed 0 bases, with 14 bases lying between them. The germline V gene encodes CDR1 SGHRS and CDR2 YFSETQ. The CDR3 has 16 amino acids. The CDR3 loop is CASSLRPGSSGNTIYF. The CDR3 DNA is TGCGCCAGCAGCCTGCGACCAGGGTCCTCTGGAAACACCATATATTTT.

The rearrangement joins TRBV3-1 (or the pseudogene TRBV3-2) to TRBJ2-2; TRBD1 agrees at 7 bases. V was pared by 0 bases and J by 7 bases, with 2 bases of the junction left unmatched. There are 14 residues in the CDR3. Germline CDR1 LGHDT, CDR2 YNNKEL (reference sequence). The CDR3 DNA reads TGTGCCAGCAGCCAAGAGGACAGGTTCGGGGAGCTGTTTTTT. This sequence encodes CASSQEDRFGELFF.

The count of this clone is one. This rearrangement joins TRBV6-5 to TRBJ1-3, with D maybe TRBD1 (5 bases). This CDR3 spans 16 amino acids. Germline lookup yields CDR1 MNHEY and CDR2 SVGAGI. V was shortened by 4 bases and J by 4 bases, with 17 bases between the two germline ends. The CDR3 region is CASSSLGAGKGNTIYF. Written as DNA, the CDR3 is TGTGCCAGCAGTTCCCTCGGGGCGGGGAAAGGAAACACCATATATTTT.

This clone occurred once. This sample also contains other DNA sequences that code for the same CDR3. V is TRBV3-1 (or the pseudogene TRBV3-2) and J is TRBJ2-5, with D possibly matching TRBD1 (5 bases). The CDR3 is 15 amino acids. V dropped 2 bases and J dropped 1 base, with 11 bases sitting between them. CDR1 LGHDT and CDR2 YNNKEL come from the germline V gene (reference sequence). CDR3 amino acids: CASSQTQGIQETQYF. The CDR3 DNA sequence: TGTGCCAGCAGCCAAACCCAGGGTATCCAAGAGACCCAGTACTTC.

The J gene is TRBJ1-5, the V gene TRBV15; 9 positions agree with TRBD1. The CDR3 extends over 14 amino acids. J was trimmed by 6 bases and V by 8 bases; bases with no gene match: 8. Germline V lookup: CDR1 LNHNV, CDR2 YYDKDF (reference sequence). The CDR3 DNA reads TGTGCCACCGGACAGGGGTTTGAGAGTCAGCCCCAGCATTTT. It specifies CATGQGFESQPQHF.

The J gene is TRBJ1-1, the V gene TRBV15, with D tentatively TRBD1 (5 bases). Trimming left V 0 bases short and J 11 bases short, with 10 bases between. Germline V gives CDR1 LNHNV, CDR2 YYDKDF (reference sequence). The CDR3 length is 12 residues. The CDR3 nucleotides read TGTGCCACCAGCAGAGATCGGGGGGGTGCTTTCTTT. Its translation: CATSRDRGGAFF.

A few counts support this clone. CDR3 DNA: TGTGCCAGCAGTGAATTCGAGGGACAAGGGGGACATTTT. Its protein is CASSEFEGQGGHF. V is TRBV6-1 and J is TRBJ1-5; weak D call: TRBD1 (6 bases). The CDR3 extends over 13 amino acids. V lost 2 bases and J 16 bases, leaving 18 bases between the germline ends. Germline V gene lookup returns CDR1 MNHNS and CDR2 SASEGT.

The chain joins TRBV24-1 to TRBJ2-1, with 11 bases matching TRBD1. The CDR3 is 16 residues long. CDR1 is KGHDR, CDR2 SFDVKD, per germline. V was pared by 3 bases and J by 8 bases, with 8 bases of the junction left unmatched. The CDR3, as DNA: TGTGCCACCAGTGATCCGGGACAGGGGGTTTTGGATGAGCAGTTCTTC. It encodes CATSDPGQGVLDEQFF.

This chain's CDR3 is CASSSGTTAEKLFF. CDR3 bases: TGTGCCAGCAGTTCCGGGACAACCGCCGAAAAACTGTTTTTT. The chain carries TRBV3-1 (or the pseudogene TRBV3-2) and TRBJ1-4, with a weak D call TRBD1 (6 bases). V was shortened by 6 bases and J by 8 bases, with 16 bases between the two germline ends. The CDR3 has 14 residues. Germline lookup yields CDR1 LGHDT and CDR2 YNNKEL (reference sequence).

The chain recombines TRBV2 with TRBJ2-1, with D possibly TRBD2 on 5 matching bases. Trimming took 3 bases from V and 6 from J, leaving 6 bases between them. This CDR3 region has 12 residues. CDR1 is SNHLY, CDR2 FYNNEI, per germline. The CDR3 DNA follows: TGTGCCAGCAGTGACGAGGGCAATGAGCAGTTCTTC. As protein: CASSDEGNEQFF.

This clone was recorded only once. J is TRBJ1-5 and V is TRBV27; TRBD1 might be the D (5 bases). Trimming shortened V by 6 bases and J by 1 base, and 16 bases separated the two germline ends. In germline, CDR1 is MNHEY, CDR2 SMNVEV (reference sequence). The CDR3 consists of 16 residues. The CDR3 DNA reads as TGTGCCAGCAGCGTCACGGGACTAATCAGCAATCAGCCCCAGCATTTT. This gives the protein CASSVTGLISNQPQHF.

The chain combines TRBV7-7 with TRBJ1-1; D uncertain. The V and J ends lost 1 base and 5 bases respectively, with 8 bases between them. The V gene's germline CDR1 is SSHAT and CDR2 FNYEAQ (reference sequence). The CDR3 is 13 residues long. CDR3 in DNA: TGTGCCAGCAGCTTAGGACTGGAGACTGAAGCTTTCTTT. Translating gives CASSLGLETEAFF.